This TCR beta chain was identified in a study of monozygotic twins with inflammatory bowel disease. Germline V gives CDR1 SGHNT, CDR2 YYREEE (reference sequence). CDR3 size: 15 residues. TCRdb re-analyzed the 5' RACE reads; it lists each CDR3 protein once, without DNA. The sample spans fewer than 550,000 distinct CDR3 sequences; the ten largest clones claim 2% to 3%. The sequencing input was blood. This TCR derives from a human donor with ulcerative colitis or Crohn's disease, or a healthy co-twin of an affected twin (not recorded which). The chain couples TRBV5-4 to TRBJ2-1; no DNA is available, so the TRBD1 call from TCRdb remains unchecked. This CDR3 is CATGGGTGTSTEQFF.